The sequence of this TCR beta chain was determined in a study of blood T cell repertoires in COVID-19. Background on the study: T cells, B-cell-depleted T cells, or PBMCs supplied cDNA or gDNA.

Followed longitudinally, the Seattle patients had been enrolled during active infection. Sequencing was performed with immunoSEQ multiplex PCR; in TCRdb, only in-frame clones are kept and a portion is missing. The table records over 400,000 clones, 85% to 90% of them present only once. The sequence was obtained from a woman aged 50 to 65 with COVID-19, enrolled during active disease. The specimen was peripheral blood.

DNA of the CDR3: TGTGCCAGCTCACCCGAGGTATTCGGCGCAGGGTGGAACACTGAAGCTTTCTTT. It codes for CASSPEVFGAGWNTEAFF. V is TRBV18 and J is TRBJ1-1; weak D call: TRBD1 (5 bases). Germline assignment: CDR1 KGHSH and CDR2 LQKENI. This CDR3 has 18 amino acids. Deletions cut 3 bases from V and 1 base from J, with 21 bases between. Combining the CDR3 with reference TRBV18 and TRBJ1-1 gives the whole variable domain NAGVMQNPRHLVRRRGQEARLRCSPMKGHSHVYWYRQLPEEGLKFMVYLQKENIIDESGMPKERFSAEFPKEGPSILRIQQVVRGDSAAYFCASSPEVFGAGWNTEAFFGQGTRLTVV.